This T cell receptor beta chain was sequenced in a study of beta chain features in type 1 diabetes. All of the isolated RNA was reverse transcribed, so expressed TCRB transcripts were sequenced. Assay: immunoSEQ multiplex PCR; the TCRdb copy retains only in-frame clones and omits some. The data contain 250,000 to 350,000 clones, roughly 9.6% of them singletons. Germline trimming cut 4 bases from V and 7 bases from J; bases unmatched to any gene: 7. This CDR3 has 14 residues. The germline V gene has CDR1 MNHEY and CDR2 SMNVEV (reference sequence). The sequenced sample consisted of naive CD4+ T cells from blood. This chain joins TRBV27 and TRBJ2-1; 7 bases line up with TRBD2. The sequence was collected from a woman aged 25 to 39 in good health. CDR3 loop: CASSSVAGLNEQFF. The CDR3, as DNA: TGTGCCAGCAGTTCGGTAGCGGGTCTGAATGAGCAGTTCTTC.